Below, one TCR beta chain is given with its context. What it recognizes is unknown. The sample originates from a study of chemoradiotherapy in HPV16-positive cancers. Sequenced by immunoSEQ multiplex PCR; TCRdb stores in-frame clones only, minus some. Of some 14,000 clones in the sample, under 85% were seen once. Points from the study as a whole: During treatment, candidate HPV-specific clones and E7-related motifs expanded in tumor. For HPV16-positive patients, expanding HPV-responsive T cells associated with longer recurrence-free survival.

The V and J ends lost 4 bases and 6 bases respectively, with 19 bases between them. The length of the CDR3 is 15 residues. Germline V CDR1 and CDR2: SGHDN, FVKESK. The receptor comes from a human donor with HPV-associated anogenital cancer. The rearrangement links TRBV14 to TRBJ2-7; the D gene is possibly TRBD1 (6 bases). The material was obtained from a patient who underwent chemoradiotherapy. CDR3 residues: CASSPQGLPGGEQYF. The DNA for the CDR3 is TGTGCCAGCAGCCCACAGGGCCTCCCGGGTGGCGAGCAGTACTTC.